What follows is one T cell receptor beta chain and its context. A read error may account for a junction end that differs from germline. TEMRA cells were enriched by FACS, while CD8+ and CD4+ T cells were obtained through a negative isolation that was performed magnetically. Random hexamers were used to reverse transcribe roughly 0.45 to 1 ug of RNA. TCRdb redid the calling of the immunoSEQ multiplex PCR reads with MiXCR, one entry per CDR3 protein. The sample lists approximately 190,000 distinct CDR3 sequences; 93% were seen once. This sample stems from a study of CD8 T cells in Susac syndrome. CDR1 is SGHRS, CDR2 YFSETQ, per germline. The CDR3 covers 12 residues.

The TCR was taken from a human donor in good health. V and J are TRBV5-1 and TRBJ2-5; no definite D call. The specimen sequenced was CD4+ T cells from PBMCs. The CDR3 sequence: CASNLGQETQYF. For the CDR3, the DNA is TGCGCCAGCAACTTGGGCCAAGAGACCCAGTACTTC.